This T cell receptor beta chain was sequenced during a study of T cell responses to AZD1222 COVID-19 vaccine. The assay was immunoSEQ multiplex PCR, and TCRdb's table has in-frame clones only and misses some. The sample consists of about 180,000 clones, 80% to 90% of them appearing once. This CDR3 has 11 amino acids. Germline loops: CDR1 LGHDT, CDR2 YNNKEL (reference sequence). Trimming took 8 bases from V and 2 from J, leaving 7 bases between them. General study points: At baseline, just a handful of AZD1222 recipients tested seropositive. Sampling captured repertoires only after the peak T cell response. There were vaccine-associated CD4 TCRs across spike, dominant at 160-218 and 743-854.

This clone has more than one count but fewer than ten. Its antigen remains unknown. Other DNA sequences from this sample encode an identical CDR3 as well. The source was peripheral blood, collected on day 0 of AZD1222 vaccination. The chain links TRBV3-1 (or the pseudogene TRBV3-2) to TRBJ2-7; D gene unclear. The origin of this receptor is an adult in good health. The CDR3 DNA sequence: TGTGCCAGCTCAAGGACCTACGAGCAGTACTTC. Its translation is CASSRTYEQYF.